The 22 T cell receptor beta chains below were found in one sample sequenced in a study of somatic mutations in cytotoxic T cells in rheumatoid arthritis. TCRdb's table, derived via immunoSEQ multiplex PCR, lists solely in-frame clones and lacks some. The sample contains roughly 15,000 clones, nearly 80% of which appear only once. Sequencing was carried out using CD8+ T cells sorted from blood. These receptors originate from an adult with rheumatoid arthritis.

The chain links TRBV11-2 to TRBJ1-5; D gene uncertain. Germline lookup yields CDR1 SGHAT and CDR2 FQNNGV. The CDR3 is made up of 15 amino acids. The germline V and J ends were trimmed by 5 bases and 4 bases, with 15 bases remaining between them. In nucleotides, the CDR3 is TGTGCCAGCAGCCCCGGGCCGCTGCCAAATCAGCCCCAGCATTTT. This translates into CASSPGPLPNQPQHF.

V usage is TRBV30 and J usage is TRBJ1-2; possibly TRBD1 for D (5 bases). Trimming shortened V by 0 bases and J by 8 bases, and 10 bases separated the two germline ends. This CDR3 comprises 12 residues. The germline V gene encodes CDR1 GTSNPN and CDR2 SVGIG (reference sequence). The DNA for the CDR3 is TGTGCCTGGAGTGTAATAGGGGACGGCTACACCTTC. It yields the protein CAWSVIGDGYTF.

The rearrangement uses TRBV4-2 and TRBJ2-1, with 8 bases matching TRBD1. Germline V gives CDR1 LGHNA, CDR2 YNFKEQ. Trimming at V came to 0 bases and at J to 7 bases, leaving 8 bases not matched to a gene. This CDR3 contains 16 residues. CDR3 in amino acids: CASSQDRQGARNEQFF. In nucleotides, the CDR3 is TGTGCCAGCAGCCAAGATCGGCAGGGGGCCCGGAATGAGCAGTTCTTC.

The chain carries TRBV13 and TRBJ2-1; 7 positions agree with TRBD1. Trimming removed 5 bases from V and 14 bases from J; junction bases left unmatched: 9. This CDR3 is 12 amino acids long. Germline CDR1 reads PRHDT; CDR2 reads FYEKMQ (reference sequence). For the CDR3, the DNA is TGTGCCAGCAGCCCTGACAGGGCCCCGGAGTTCTTC. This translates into CASSPDRAPEFF. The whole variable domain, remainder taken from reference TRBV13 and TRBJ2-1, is AAGVIQSPRHLIKEKRETATLKCYPIPRHDTVYWYQQGPGQDPQFLISFYEKMQSDKGSIPDRFSAQQFSDYHSELNMSSLELGDSALYFCASSPDRAPEFFGPGTRLTVL.

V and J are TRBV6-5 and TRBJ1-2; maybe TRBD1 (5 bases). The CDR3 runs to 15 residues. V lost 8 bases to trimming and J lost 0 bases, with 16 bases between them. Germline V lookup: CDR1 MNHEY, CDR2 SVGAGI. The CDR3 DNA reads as TGTGCCAGCGGGTCCACCGGGACGACTAACTATGGCTACACCTTC. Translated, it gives CASGSTGTTNYGYTF.

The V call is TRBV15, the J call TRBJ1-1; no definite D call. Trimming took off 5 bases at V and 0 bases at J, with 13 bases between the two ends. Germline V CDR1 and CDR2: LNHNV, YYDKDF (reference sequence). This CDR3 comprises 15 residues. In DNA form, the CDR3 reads TGTGCCACCAGCGTATTCGCGGGATTGAACACTGAAGCTTTCTTT. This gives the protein CATSVFAGLNTEAFF.

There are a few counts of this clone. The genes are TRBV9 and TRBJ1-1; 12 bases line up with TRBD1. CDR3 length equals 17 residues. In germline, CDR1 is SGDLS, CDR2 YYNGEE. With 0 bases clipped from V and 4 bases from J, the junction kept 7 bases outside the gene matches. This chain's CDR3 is CASSVAGTGGGATEAFF. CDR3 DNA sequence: TGTGCCAGCAGCGTAGCCGGGACAGGGGGCGGTGCCACTGAAGCTTTCTTT.

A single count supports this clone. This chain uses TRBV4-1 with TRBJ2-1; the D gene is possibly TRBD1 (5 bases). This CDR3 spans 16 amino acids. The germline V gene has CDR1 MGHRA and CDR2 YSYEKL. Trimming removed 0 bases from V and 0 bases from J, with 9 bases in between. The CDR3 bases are TGCGCCAGCAGCCAAGAAGGGGTTCGCTCCTACAATGAGCAGTTCTTC. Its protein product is CASSQEGVRSYNEQFF.

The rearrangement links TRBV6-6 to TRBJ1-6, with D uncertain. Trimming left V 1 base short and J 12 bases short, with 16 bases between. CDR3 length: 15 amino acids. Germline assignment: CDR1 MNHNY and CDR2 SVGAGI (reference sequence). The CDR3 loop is CASSYFRLKRLPLHF. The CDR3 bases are TGTGCCAGCAGTTACTTCCGTCTTAAACGATTACCCCTCCACTTT.

CDR3 region: CASSFRRYEQYF. Here the CDR3 DNA reads TGTGCCAGCAGCTTTCGACGATACGAGCAGTACTTC. The rearrangement joins TRBV5-6 to TRBJ2-7, with D uncertain. V was trimmed by 2 bases and J by 4 bases, leaving 7 bases between them. The CDR3 sequence is 12 residues long. Germline values: CDR1 SGHDT, CDR2 YYEEEE.

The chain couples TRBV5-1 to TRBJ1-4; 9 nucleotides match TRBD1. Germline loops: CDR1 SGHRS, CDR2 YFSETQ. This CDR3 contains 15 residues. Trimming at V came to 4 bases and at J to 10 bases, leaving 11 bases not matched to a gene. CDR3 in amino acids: CASSDDRGVLGKLFF. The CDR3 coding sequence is TGCGCCAGCAGCGACGACAGGGGGGTTCTCGGAAAACTGTTTTTT.

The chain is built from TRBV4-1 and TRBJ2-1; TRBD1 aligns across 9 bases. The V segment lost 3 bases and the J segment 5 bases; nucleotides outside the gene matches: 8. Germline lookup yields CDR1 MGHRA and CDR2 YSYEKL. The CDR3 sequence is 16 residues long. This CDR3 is CASSHLGQGVDNEQFF. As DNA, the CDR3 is TGCGCCAGCAGCCACCTGGGACAGGGAGTGGACAATGAGCAGTTCTTC.

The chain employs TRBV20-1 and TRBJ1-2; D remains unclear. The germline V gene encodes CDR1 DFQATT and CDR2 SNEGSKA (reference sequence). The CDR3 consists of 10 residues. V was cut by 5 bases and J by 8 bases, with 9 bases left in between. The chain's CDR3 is CSAVVLGYTF. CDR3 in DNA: TGCAGTGCTGTTGTTCTCGGCTACACCTTC.

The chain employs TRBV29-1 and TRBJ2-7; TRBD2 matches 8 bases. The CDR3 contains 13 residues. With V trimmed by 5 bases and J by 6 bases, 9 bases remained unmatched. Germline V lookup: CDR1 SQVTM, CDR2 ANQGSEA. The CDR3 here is CSVYWTSRLEQYF. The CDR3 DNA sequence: TGCAGCGTTTATTGGACTAGCCGTCTCGAGCAGTACTTC.

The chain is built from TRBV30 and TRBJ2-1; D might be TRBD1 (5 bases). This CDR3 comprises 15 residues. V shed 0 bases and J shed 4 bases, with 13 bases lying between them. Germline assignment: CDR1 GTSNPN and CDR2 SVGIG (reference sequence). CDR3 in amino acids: CAWSVAGSPYNEQFF. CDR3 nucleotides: TGTGCCTGGAGTGTAGCAGGGTCGCCTTACAATGAGCAGTTCTTC.

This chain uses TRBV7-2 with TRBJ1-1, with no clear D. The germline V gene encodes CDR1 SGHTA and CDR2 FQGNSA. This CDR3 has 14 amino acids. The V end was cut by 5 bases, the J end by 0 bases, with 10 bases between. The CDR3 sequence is CASSLPIMNTEAFF. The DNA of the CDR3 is TGTGCCAGCAGCCTCCCTATAATGAACACTGAAGCTTTCTTT.

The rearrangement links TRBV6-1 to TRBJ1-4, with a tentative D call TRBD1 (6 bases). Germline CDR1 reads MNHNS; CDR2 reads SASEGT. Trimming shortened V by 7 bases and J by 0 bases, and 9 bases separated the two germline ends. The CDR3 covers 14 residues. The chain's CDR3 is CASTGTPTNEKLFF. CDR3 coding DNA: TGTGCCAGCACCGGGACACCAACTAATGAAAAACTGTTTTTT.

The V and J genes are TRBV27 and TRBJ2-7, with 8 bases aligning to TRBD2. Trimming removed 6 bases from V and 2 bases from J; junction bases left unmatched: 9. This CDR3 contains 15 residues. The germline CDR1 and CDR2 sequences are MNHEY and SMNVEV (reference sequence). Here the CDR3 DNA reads TGTGCCAGCAGGCAAACGGGGGGGTACCCCTACGAGCAGTACTTC. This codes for CASRQTGGYPYEQYF.

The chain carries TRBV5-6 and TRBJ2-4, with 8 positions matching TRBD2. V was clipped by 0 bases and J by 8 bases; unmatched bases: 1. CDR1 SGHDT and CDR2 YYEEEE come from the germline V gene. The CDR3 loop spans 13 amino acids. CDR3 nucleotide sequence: TGTGCCAGCAGCTTGGGAGCGGGGGACATTCAGTACTTC. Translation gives CASSLGAGDIQYF.

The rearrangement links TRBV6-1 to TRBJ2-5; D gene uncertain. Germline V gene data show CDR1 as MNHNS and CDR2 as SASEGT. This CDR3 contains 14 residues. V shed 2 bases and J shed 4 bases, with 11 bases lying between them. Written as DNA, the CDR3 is TGTGCCAGCAGTGAAAAAACAACCCGAGAGACCCAGTACTTC. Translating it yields CASSEKTTRETQYF.

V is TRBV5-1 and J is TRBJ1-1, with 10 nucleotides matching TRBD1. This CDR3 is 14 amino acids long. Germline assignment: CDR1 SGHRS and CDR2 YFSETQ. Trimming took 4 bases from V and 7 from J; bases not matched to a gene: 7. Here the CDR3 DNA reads TGCGCCAGCAGCACGACAGGGGGCGCGGTTGAAGCTTTCTTT. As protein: CASSTTGGAVEAFF.

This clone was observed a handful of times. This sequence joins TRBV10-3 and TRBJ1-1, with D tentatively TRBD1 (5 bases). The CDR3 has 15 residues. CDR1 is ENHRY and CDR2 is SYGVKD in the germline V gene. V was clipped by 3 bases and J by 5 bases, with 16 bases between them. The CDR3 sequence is CAISEPRGGGTEAFF. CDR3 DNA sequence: TGTGCCATCAGTGAACCGCGGGGGGGAGGAACTGAAGCTTTCTTT.